The rows below give T cell receptor beta chains drawn from one sample of a study of CD8 T cells in ankylosing spondylitis. In TCRdb, the 5' RACE reads were re-called with MiXCR into one record per CDR3 protein. The sample lists about 450,000 distinct CDR3 sequences, roughly 27% seen once, with about 0.89% in the top ten. Sequencing was carried out using blood, either unsorted or a sorted T cell fraction (not recorded which). The receptors derive from a male donor with ankylosing spondylitis. CDR3s include the opening cysteine and the closing phenylalanine or tryptophan. D genes are given only for firm matches. Expanded clones get a size class; other rows say once, few or many, or leave the size out.

D	size	V	J	CDR3	DNA
TRBD1	-	TRBV18	TRBJ1-2	CASSPQGANDYGYTF	TGTGCCAGCTCACCACAGGGGGCGAACGACTATGGCTACACCTTC
TRBD2	-	TRBV3-1	TRBJ2-3	CASSQNRGRHGLAEVADTQYF	TGTGCCAGCAGCCAAAACCGCGGGCGACACGGACTAGCGGAGGTGGCAGATACGCAGTATTTT
-	few	TRBV24-1	TRBJ2-2	CATSGGTNTGELFF	TGTGCCACCAGTGGAGGGACAAACACCGGGGAGCTGTTTTTT
-	many	TRBV5-1	TRBJ1-4	CASSLVRGVNEKLFF	TGCGCCAGCAGCTTGGTTCGAGGGGTTAATGAAAAACTGTTTTTT
-	-	TRBV6-6	TRBJ2-4	CASSYSTGGIQYF	TGTGCCAGCAGTTACTCGACCGGGGGCATTCAGTACTTC
-	-	TRBV24-1	TRBJ2-1	CATSDPPVGEQFF	TGTGCCACCAGTGACCCCCCGGTAGGTGAGCAGTTCTTC
-	-	TRBV2	TRBJ2-2	CASPNRQGTTGELFF	TGTGCCAGTCCTAATCGGCAGGGGACAACCGGGGAGCTGTTTTTT
TRBD2	few	TRBV2	TRBJ2-1	CASRTSGSTNEQFF	TGTGCCAGCCGGACTAGCGGGAGTACCAATGAGCAGTTCTTC
TRBD1	-	TRBV20-1	TRBJ1-1	CSARTGGRMNTEAFF	TGCAGTGCTCGGACAGGGGGCCGGATGAACACTGAAGCTTTCTTT
-	-	TRBV20-1	TRBJ2-3	CSATPLAAPGGSTDTQYF	TGCAGTGCGACCCCCCTAGCGGCCCCGGGGGGCAGCACAGATACGCAGTATTTT
-	once	TRBV30	TRBJ1-2	CAWSVKGGYNYGYTF	TGTGCCTGGAGTGTCAAGGGAGGATATAACTATGGCTACACCTTC
TRBD1	few	TRBV12-3/TRBV12-4	TRBJ1-5	CASTDGGQGSNQPQHF	TGTGCCAGCACCGATGGGGGACAGGGTAGCAATCAGCCCCAGCATTTT
-	-	TRBV6-1	TRBJ1-1	CASTLGNSNTEAFF	TGTGCCAGCACATTAGGAAACTCGAACACTGAAGCTTTCTTT
TRBD2	-	TRBV5-6	TRBJ2-7	CASSLGSSGIYEQYF	TGTGCCAGCAGCTTGGGATCTAGCGGGATTTACGAGCAGTACTTC
-	few	TRBV12-5	TRBJ1-1	CASGLGRPEAFF	TGTGCTAGTGGTTTGGGTAGACCTGAAGCTTTCTTT
-	-	TRBV29-1	TRBJ1-4	CSVSDVSGSEKLFF	TGCAGCGTCAGTGATGTCTCGGGGAGTGAAAAACTGTTTTTT
TRBD2	few	TRBV9	TRBJ2-3	CASSGDYSTDTQYF	TGTGCCAGCAGCGGGGACTATAGCACAGATACGCAGTATTTT
-	few	TRBV10-1	TRBJ2-2	CASRDSLNTGELFF	TGCGCCAGCAGAGACAGCCTAAACACCGGGGAGCTGTTTTTT
TRBD2	-	TRBV18	TRBJ2-2	CASSPTAGDTGELFF	TGTGCCAGCTCACCTACAGCGGGGGACACCGGGGAGCTGTTTTTT
TRBD1	-	TRBV12-3/TRBV12-4	TRBJ2-7	CASSFWDREVSYEQYF	TGTGCCAGCAGTTTCTGGGACAGGGAGGTTTCCTACGAGCAGTACTTC
-	-	TRBV29-1	TRBJ1-6	CSVEQGPRSYNSPLHF	TGCAGCGTTGAACAGGGTCCCAGGTCCTATAATTCACCCCTCCACTTT
TRBD1	once	TRBV3-1	TRBJ2-1	CASSQDRGLHNEQFF	TGTGCCAGCAGCCAAGACAGGGGGCTTCACAATGAGCAGTTCTTC
TRBD1	few	TRBV7-9	TRBJ1-2	CASSFEGTGYGGYTF	TGTGCCAGCAGCTTCGAAGGGACAGGGTATGGTGGCTACACCTTC
TRBD2	-	TRBV20-1	TRBJ2-2	CSARVPGLAGAGELFF	TGCAGTGCTAGAGTCCCGGGACTAGCGGGAGCCGGGGAGCTGTTTTTT